This T cell receptor (beta chain) was identified during a study of regulatory T cells in long-lasting Graves disease. Overall study: A definition of persistent Graves' disease required over 5 years of antithyroid drugs plus positive TSH receptor antibodies. The study's findings and limits: There was favoring of TRBV28, TRBJ1-2 and TRBJ2-5 in persistent disease. Small numbers of samples may have cut accuracy.

Time point meaning: persistent/refractory GD, antithyroid drugs over 5 years with positive TRAb. Researchers made the TCR library from RNA that was extracted from PBMCs. The authors drew 7 to 10 milliliters of peripheral blood into EDTA tubes. This clonotype was observed a handful of times. Its specificity is not known. In building TCR beta libraries, iRepertoire HTBI primers were used together with Arm-PCR of CDR3 regions. TCRdb re-called the multiplex PCR reads through MiXCR, storing one row per CDR3 protein. The sample holds about 470,000 distinct CDR3 sequences, more than 20% seen once. This CDR3 is 15 amino acids long. J lost 3 bases, V lost 3 bases, and 4 bases had no gene match. Germline-derived CDR1 and CDR2 are SEHNR and FQNEAQ (reference sequence).

This receptor was taken from a female donor with Graves disease. This chain joins TRBV7-9 and TRBJ2-7; 11 bases align to TRBD1. Sample: peripheral blood mononuclear cells (PBMCs), taken when the disease was refractory, from a patient treated with antithyroid drugs. CDR3 DNA: TGTGCCAGCAGCTTTGAAGGGACAGGGGGCTACGAGCAGTACTTC. Translated: CASSFEGTGGYEQYF.